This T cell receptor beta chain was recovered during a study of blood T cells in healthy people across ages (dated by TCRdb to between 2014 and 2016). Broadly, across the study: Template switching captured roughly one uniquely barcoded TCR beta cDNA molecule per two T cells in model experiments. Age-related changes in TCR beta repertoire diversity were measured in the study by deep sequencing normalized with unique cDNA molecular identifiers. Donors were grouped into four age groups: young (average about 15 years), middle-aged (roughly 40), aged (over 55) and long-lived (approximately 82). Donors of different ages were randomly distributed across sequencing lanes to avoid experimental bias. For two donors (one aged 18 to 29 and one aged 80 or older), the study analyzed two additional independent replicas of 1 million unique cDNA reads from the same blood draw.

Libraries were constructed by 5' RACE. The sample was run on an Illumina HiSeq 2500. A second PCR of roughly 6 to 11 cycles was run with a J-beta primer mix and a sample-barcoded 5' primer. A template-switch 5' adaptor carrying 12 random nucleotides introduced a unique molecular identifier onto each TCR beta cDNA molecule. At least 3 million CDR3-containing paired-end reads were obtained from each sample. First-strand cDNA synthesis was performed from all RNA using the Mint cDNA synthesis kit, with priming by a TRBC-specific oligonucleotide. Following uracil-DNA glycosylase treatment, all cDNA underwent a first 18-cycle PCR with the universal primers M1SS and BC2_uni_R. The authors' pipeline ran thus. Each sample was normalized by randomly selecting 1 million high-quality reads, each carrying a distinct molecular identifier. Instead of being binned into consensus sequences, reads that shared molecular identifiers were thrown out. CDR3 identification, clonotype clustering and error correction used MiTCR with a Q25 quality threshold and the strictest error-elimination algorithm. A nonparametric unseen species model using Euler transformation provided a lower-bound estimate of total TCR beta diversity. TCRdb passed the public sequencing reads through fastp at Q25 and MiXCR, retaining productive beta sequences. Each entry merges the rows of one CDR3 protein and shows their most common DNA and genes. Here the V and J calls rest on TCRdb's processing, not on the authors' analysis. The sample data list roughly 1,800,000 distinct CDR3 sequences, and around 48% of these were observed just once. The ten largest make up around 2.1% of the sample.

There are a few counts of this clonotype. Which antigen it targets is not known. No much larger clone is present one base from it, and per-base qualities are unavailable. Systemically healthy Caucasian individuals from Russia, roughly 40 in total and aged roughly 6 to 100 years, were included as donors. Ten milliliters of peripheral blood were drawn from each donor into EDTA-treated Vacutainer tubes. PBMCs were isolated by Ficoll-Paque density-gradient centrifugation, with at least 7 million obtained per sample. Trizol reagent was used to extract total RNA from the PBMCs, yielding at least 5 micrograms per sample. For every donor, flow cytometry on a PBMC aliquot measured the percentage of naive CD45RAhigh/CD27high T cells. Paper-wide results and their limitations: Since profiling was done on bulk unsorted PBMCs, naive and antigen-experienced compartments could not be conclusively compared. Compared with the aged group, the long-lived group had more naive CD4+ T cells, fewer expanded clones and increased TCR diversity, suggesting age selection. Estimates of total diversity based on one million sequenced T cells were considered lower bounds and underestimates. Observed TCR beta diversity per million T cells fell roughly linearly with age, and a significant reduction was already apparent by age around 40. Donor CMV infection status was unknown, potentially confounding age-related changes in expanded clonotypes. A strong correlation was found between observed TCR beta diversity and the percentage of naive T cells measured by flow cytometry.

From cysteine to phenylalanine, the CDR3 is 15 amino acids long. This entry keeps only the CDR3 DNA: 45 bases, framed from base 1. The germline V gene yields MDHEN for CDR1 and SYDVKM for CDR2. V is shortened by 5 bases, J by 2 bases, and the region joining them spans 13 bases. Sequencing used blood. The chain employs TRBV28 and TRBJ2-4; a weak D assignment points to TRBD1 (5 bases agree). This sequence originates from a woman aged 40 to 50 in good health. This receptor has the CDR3 CASSPPDSTKNIQYF. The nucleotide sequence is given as TGTGCCAGCAGTCCCCCCGACAGCACCAAAAACATTCAGTACTTC.